The next 26 T cell receptor beta chains were all read from a single sample in a study of cytomegalovirus exposure and HLA in healthy donors. The PCR used 60 Vbeta and 13 Jbeta primers. The table came from immunoSEQ multiplex PCR; TCRdb's copy has only in-frame clones and leaves some out. The sample has about 180,000 clones; over 65% are singletons. The sample was PBMCs. These receptors were taken from a young man in good health and CMV-seronegative.

The CDR3 DNA reads TGTGCCAGCGACAGGGGGCCCAGTTCACCCCTCCACTTT. Translation: CASDRGPSSPLHF. The genes are TRBV9 and TRBJ1-6; 10 nucleotides agree with TRBD1. Losses at the gene ends were 7 bases for V and 9 bases for J; bases not matched to a gene: 4. This CDR3 contains 13 residues. Germline V lookup: CDR1 SGDLS, CDR2 YYNGEE.

The rearrangement links TRBV5-8 to TRBJ1-5; a weak D match, TRBD1 (6 bases). Germline-derived CDR1 and CDR2 are SGHTS and YDEGEE. The CDR3 sequence is 17 residues long. Trimming stripped 0 bases from V and 6 bases from J, with 19 bases between. The CDR3 region is CASSLARGGLLSQPQHF. Here the CDR3 DNA reads TGTGCCAGCAGCTTGGCCCGGGGGGGGCTATTAAGTCAGCCCCAGCATTTT.

V gene TRBV6-1 combines with J gene TRBJ1-2, with TRBD1 matching over 10 bases. Germline lookup yields CDR1 MNHNS and CDR2 SASEGT. V was clipped by 6 bases and J by 2 bases; unmatched bases: 3. The CDR3 runs to 14 residues. In DNA form, the CDR3 reads TGTGCCAGCAGCCCGACAGGGGGCAACTATGGCTACACCTTC. It codes for CASSPTGGNYGYTF.

A few counts support this clone. The V gene is TRBV14, the J gene TRBJ2-2; the D is unclear. The CDR3 loop spans 13 amino acids. Germline values: CDR1 SGHDN, CDR2 FVKESK. The V end lost 1 base, the J end lost 6 bases, and 6 bases lay between the germline ends. CDR3 sequence: CASSQALSGELFF. CDR3 nucleotide sequence: TGTGCCAGCAGCCAAGCTCTTTCCGGGGAGCTGTTTTTT.

The chain recombines TRBV6-6 with TRBJ2-3; 8 positions match TRBD2. Germline values: CDR1 MNHNY, CDR2 SVGAGI (reference sequence). V lost 6 bases, J lost 4 bases, and 9 bases stayed unmatched. The CDR3 is 15 amino acids. CDR3 nucleotide sequence: TGTGCCAGCAGACCGGGGGGGCAGGCTGCAGATACGCAGTATTTT. Its protein is CASRPGGQAADTQYF.

The J gene is TRBJ1-1, the V gene TRBV10-2; possible D gene TRBD1, 5 bases. The CDR3 consists of 14 residues. Deletions cut 2 bases from V and 0 bases from J, with 7 bases between. Per the germline V gene, CDR1 is WSHSY and CDR2 is SAAADI. The CDR3 nucleotides read TGCGCCAGCAGTGAGGACAGTTTGAACACTGAAGCTTTCTTT. Encoded protein: CASSEDSLNTEAFF.

This chain connects TRBV13 to TRBJ2-7; D is undetermined. The CDR3 is 12 residues long. CDR1 and CDR2 from the germline V gene are PRHDT and FYEKMQ (reference sequence). V was shortened by 1 base and J by 4 bases, with 5 bases between the two germline ends. The CDR3 region has the DNA TGTGCCAGCAGCTTAGCAACATACGAGCAGTACTTC. Amino acids: CASSLATYEQYF.

The gene calls are TRBV5-5 and TRBJ2-7; 9 bases match TRBD1. Per the germline V gene, CDR1 is SGHKS and CDR2 is YYEKEE (reference sequence). This CDR3 contains 17 residues. With V trimmed by 0 bases and J by 3 bases, 10 bases remained unmatched. This CDR3 reads CASSLAVGQGLHYEQYF. For the CDR3, the DNA is TGTGCCAGCAGCTTGGCAGTTGGACAGGGGCTACACTACGAGCAGTACTTC.

The CDR3 DNA reads TGTGCCAGCAGTTACCCCGGGACAGGGCGTGGGGAGCAGTTCTTC. It yields the protein CASSYPGTGRGEQFF. The J gene is TRBJ2-1, the V gene TRBV6-6; 9 bases are a match to TRBD1. Germline trimming cut 2 bases from V and 10 bases from J; bases unmatched to any gene: 9. The CDR3 has 15 residues. Germline CDR1 is MNHNY and CDR2 is SVGAGI (reference sequence).

The chain carries TRBV21-1 and TRBJ2-2; the D call TRBD2 from the table was never checked on the DNA. TRBV21-1 is marked as a pseudogene. The CDR3 consists of 16 residues. The CDR3 here is CASSSEMEGNTGELFF. DNA of the CDR3: TGTGCCAGCAGCTCAGAAATGGAGGGTAACACCGGGGAGCTGTTTTTT.

V and J are TRBV4-2 and TRBJ2-5; a possible D gene is TRBD2 (6 bases). Between the trimmed V and J ends, which lost 4 bases and 7 bases, there was a span of 16 bases. Germline CDR1 and CDR2: LGHNA and YNFKEQ. The CDR3 length is 14 residues. The DNA for the CDR3 is TGTGCCAGCAGCCTTACGCGATCGGAGGGGACCCAGTACTTC. This sequence encodes CASSLTRSEGTQYF.

This clone occurred a few times. The rearrangement links TRBV7-9 to TRBJ1-5; maybe TRBD1 (6 bases). Trimming cost V 1 base and J 4 bases, with 14 bases left between them. The germline gives CDR1 SEHNR, CDR2 FQNEAQ (reference sequence). CDR3 size: 16 residues. DNA for the CDR3: TGTGCCAGCAGCTTAGGGAGGGGGGGGGCAAATCAGCCCCAGCATTTT. Protein: CASSLGRGGANQPQHF.

This clone has only a few counts. DNA for the CDR3: TGTGCCAGCAGGCCCGGGACAGAGTTAATGAACACTGAAGCTTTCTTT. Translating gives CASRPGTELMNTEAFF. V and J are TRBV27 and TRBJ1-1; 7 nucleotides agree with TRBD1. The CDR3 is 16 residues long. Germline CDR1 MNHEY, CDR2 SMNVEV (reference sequence). V shed 6 bases, J shed 0 bases, and the junction held 10 bases outside the gene matches.

This chain connects TRBV27 to TRBJ2-1, with 13 bases aligning to TRBD2. The CDR3 sequence is 17 residues long. Germline V gives CDR1 MNHEY, CDR2 SMNVEV (reference sequence). With 3 bases clipped from V and 9 bases from J, the junction kept 11 bases outside the gene matches. This chain's CDR3 is CASSFLGLAGEDSEQFF. The DNA of the CDR3 is TGTGCCAGCAGTTTCCTAGGACTAGCGGGAGAAGATAGTGAGCAGTTCTTC.

This chain links TRBV7-2 with TRBJ1-6; D perhaps matches TRBD1 (6 bases). CDR1 and CDR2 from the germline V gene are SGHTA and FQGNSA. The CDR3 length is 15 residues. The V and J ends lost 4 bases and 2 bases respectively, with 9 bases between them. This chain's CDR3 is CASSSPGAYNSPLHF. The CDR3 DNA sequence: TGTGCCAGCAGCTCGCCAGGGGCCTATAATTCACCCCTCCACTTT.

The chain carries TRBV27 and TRBJ2-1, with a possible D match to TRBD2 (7 bases). V dropped 3 bases and J dropped 5 bases, with 11 bases sitting between them. The CDR3 has 14 amino acids. Germline V gives CDR1 MNHEY, CDR2 SMNVEV (reference sequence). The CDR3 here is CASSFGGPNNEQFF. CDR3 DNA sequence: TGTGCCAGCAGTTTCGGGGGGCCGAACAATGAGCAGTTCTTC.

The chain is built from TRBV29-1 and TRBJ2-2; possible D gene TRBD2, 6 bases. With 6 bases removed from V and 2 bases from J, the gap between germline ends came to 10 bases. Germline loops: CDR1 SQVTM, CDR2 ANQGSEA. This CDR3 comprises 13 residues. This chain's CDR3 is CSVPGLNTGELFF. Written as DNA, the CDR3 is TGCAGCGTCCCGGGACTTAACACCGGGGAGCTGTTTTTT.

The chain carries TRBV15 and TRBJ2-5, with 11 bases identical to TRBD1. This CDR3 has 16 amino acids. The J segment lost 1 base and the V segment lost 0 bases, leaving 1 base of the junction unmatched. Germline CDR1 LNHNV, CDR2 YYDKDF (reference sequence). CDR3 coding DNA: TGTGCCACCAGCAGAGATGGGACAGGGGGCCAAGAGACCCAGTACTTC. As protein: CATSRDGTGGQETQYF. Together with reference TRBV15 and TRBJ2-5, the CDR3 gives the full variable domain: DAMVIQNPRYQVTQFGKPVTLSCSQTLNHNVMYWYQQKSSQAPKLLFHYYDKDFNNEADTPDNFQSRRPNTSFCFLDIRSPGLGDTAMYLCATSRDGTGGQETQYFGPGTRLLVL.

A single count supports this clone. The chain combines TRBV15 with TRBJ1-4; 8 nucleotides agree with TRBD1. Trimming took 1 base from V and 4 from J; bases not matched to a gene: 2. Germline V CDR1 and CDR2: LNHNV, YYDKDF (reference sequence). The CDR3 is made up of 15 amino acids. CDR3 DNA sequence: TGTGCCACCAGCAGAGTTGACAGGGGTAATGAAAAACTGTTTTTT. It is translated as CATSRVDRGNEKLFF. The full variable domain, with the rest looked up from reference TRBV15 and TRBJ1-4, is DAMVIQNPRYQVTQFGKPVTLSCSQTLNHNVMYWYQQKSSQAPKLLFHYYDKDFNNEADTPDNFQSRRPNTSFCFLDIRSPGLGDTAMYLCATSRVDRGNEKLFFGSGTQLSVL.

The chain links TRBV19 to TRBJ1-2, with D perhaps matching TRBD1 (6 bases). The CDR3 spans 15 residues. V lost 5 bases, J lost 7 bases, and 20 bases lay in between. CDR1 and CDR2 (germline): LNHDA, SQIVND (reference sequence). The CDR3 region has the DNA TGTGCCAGTAGTGAGTCTCGGGGGGCGATCGGTGGCTACACCTTC. Translated: CASSESRGAIGGYTF.

This clone is a singleton in its sample. The chain is built from TRBV7-8 and TRBJ2-7; 11 nucleotides agree with TRBD2. V lost 3 bases to trimming and J lost 6 bases; unmatched junction nucleotides: 7. The CDR3 consists of 15 residues. Germline values: CDR1 SGHVS, CDR2 FQNEAQ. The CDR3 DNA reads as TGTGCCAGCAGCTTGGCTAGCGGGGGGTTTGGCGAGCAGTACTTC. The encoded protein is CASSLASGGFGEQYF.

The rearrangement links TRBV4-1 to TRBJ2-7; D is possibly TRBD1 (6 bases). V lost 6 bases to trimming and J lost 0 bases, with 15 bases between them. This CDR3 spans 15 amino acids. Germline V gives CDR1 MGHRA, CDR2 YSYEKL. The CDR3 sequence is CASRPDRTLSYEQYF. The CDR3 DNA sequence: TGCGCCAGCAGGCCCGACAGGACCCTCTCCTACGAGCAGTACTTC.

This chain uses TRBV6-1 with TRBJ2-1, with no clear D. Germline-derived CDR1 and CDR2 are MNHNS and SASEGT. The CDR3 covers 13 residues. V was clipped by 3 bases and J by 4 bases, with 7 bases between them. CDR3 sequence (DNA): TGTGCCAGCAGTGACCCGCGGTACAATGAGCAGTTCTTC. It codes for CASSDPRYNEQFF.

The rearrangement joins TRBV5-5 to TRBJ1-1; TRBD1 aligns across 8 bases. The CDR3 extends over 14 amino acids. V gave up 4 bases and J gave up 4 bases; unmatched junction bases: 6. Germline CDR1 is SGHKS and CDR2 is YYEKEE (reference sequence). The CDR3 spells CASSQWTGFTEAFF. CDR3 DNA sequence: TGTGCCAGCAGCCAGTGGACAGGGTTCACTGAAGCTTTCTTT.

The V gene is TRBV30, the J gene TRBJ1-6; a weak D match, TRBD1 (6 bases). CDR1 GTSNPN and CDR2 SVGIG come from the germline V gene (reference sequence). Trimming shortened V by 3 bases and J by 5 bases, and 14 bases separated the two germline ends. The CDR3 covers 15 residues. For the CDR3, the DNA is TGTGCCTGGAGACAGGGTTTTCGGAATAATTCACCCCTCCACTTT. Encoded protein: CAWRQGFRNNSPLHF.

The rearrangement joins TRBV7-3 to TRBJ2-3; D is uncertain. The CDR3 extends over 14 amino acids. The V end lost 2 bases, the J end lost 1 base, and 7 bases lay between the germline ends. Germline V CDR1 and CDR2: SGHTA, FQGTGA. The CDR3 is CASSLQTGTDTQYF. CDR3 nucleotides: TGTGCCAGCAGCTTACAGACTGGCACAGATACGCAGTATTTT.